This is a list of T cell receptor beta chains from one sample in a study of circulating and synovial CD4+ cells in juvenile arthritis. The assay was immunoSEQ multiplex PCR, and TCRdb's table has in-frame clones only and misses some. The data contain under 35,000 clones, 80% to 95% of them singletons. Sample: CD4+ T cells from blood. The source is a human donor with juvenile idiopathic arthritis. The CDR3 runs from the conserved cysteine through the conserved F or W. The D gene is left open where the match is weak. Clone size is shown for a subset of rows, as once, few, many or a class of expanded clone.

CDR3 length	V gene	J gene	clone size	D gene	CDR3 protein	CDR3 DNA
13	TRBV7-2	TRBJ2-3	-	-	CASRLSSTDTQYF	TGTGCCAGCAGACTAAGTTCCACAGATACGCAGTATTTT
15	TRBV28	TRBJ1-5	-	-	CASSRYRQPNQPQHF	TGTGCCAGCAGTCGGTACCGACAGCCCAATCAGCCCCAGCATTTT
15	TRBV10-3	TRBJ1-2	-	-	CAISEPDRPNYGYTF	TGTGCCATCAGTGAGCCAGACAGGCCGAACTATGGCTACACCTTC
13	TRBV28	TRBJ1-2	-	-	CASSLLSRHGYTF	TGTGCCAGCAGTTTATTATCTAGGCATGGCTACACCTTC
15	TRBV2	TRBJ2-1	few	TRBD1	CASSADRAHPFGQFF	TGTGCCAGCAGTGCTGACAGGGCGCACCCCTTTGGGCAGTTCTTC
14	TRBV28	TRBJ2-7	-	TRBD1	CASSPDRVPYEQYF	TGTGCCAGCAGTCCGGACAGGGTTCCCTACGAGCAGTACTTC
13	TRBV13	TRBJ2-7	-	-	CASSLRGPYEQYF	TGTGCCAGCAGCCTTAGAGGCCCCTACGAGCAGTACTTC
16	TRBV27	TRBJ2-7	-	TRBD1	CASSRLGQGPTYEQYF	TGTGCCAGCAGCAGGCTCGGACAGGGACCTACCTACGAGCAGTACTTC
16	TRBV2	TRBJ2-3	-	TRBD2	CASFFLAGGFTDTQYF	TGTGCCAGCTTTTTTCTAGCGGGGGGGTTCACAGATACGCAGTATTTT
15	TRBV27	TRBJ1-4	-	TRBD1	CASSPGTGGREKLFF	TGTGCCAGCAGCCCTGGGACAGGGGGCCGTGAAAAACTGTTTTTT
13	TRBV2	TRBJ2-5	-	TRBD1	CASSPGGQETQYF	TGTGCCAGCAGTCCAGGGGGCCAAGAGACCCAGTACTTC
15	TRBV6-5	TRBJ1-4	-	-	CASSYSGNANEKLFF	TGTGCCAGCAGTTACTCCGGGAACGCTAATGAAAAACTGTTTTTT
11	TRBV28	TRBJ1-1	-	-	CASSWDIEAFF	TGTGCCAGCAGTTGGGACATTGAAGCTTTCTTT
16	TRBV10-3	TRBJ2-3	-	TRBD2	CATYPGLAVSTDTQYF	TGTGCCACCTACCCGGGACTAGCGGTTAGCACAGATACGCAGTATTTT
16	TRBV6-1	TRBJ2-7	-	TRBD2	CASSEALGGLAGTQYF	TGTGCCAGCAGTGAAGCGCTGGGAGGACTAGCGGGAACTCAGTACTTC
15	TRBV18	TRBJ2-2	-	-	CASSPPWGRTGELFF	TGTGCCAGCTCACCACCTTGGGGGCGCACCGGGGAGCTGTTTTTT
15	TRBV11-1	TRBJ2-4	-	TRBD2	CASSFDGRVFDIQYF	TGTGCCAGCAGCTTCGACGGGAGGGTATTTGACATTCAGTACTTC
15	TRBV18	TRBJ2-6	once	-	CASSPGQSGANVLTF	TGTGCCAGCTCACCAGGGCAGTCTGGGGCCAACGTCCTGACTTTC
12	TRBV28	TRBJ1-5	once	-	CASSPRRQPQHF	TGTGCCAGCAGTCCGCGTCGTCAGCCCCAGCATTTT
17	TRBV4-2	TRBJ2-5	-	TRBD2	CASSQVFSGRAAETQYF	TGTGCCAGCAGCCAAGTGTTCAGCGGGAGGGCCGCAGAGACCCAGTACTTC
14	TRBV5-1	TRBJ2-2	-	-	CASTAGGNTGELFF	TGCGCCAGCACCGCCGGGGGGAACACCGGGGAGCTGTTTTTT
15	TRBV27	TRBJ2-1	-	TRBD1	CASSPRQGGAVLKFF	TGTGCCAGCAGTCCCCGACAGGGGGGAGCCGTACTGAAGTTCTTC
15	TRBV5-1	TRBJ2-3	-	TRBD1	CASRSGTVVTDTQYF	TGCGCCAGCAGATCCGGGACAGTAGTAACAGATACGCAGTATTTT
14	TRBV5-1	TRBJ1-4	-	-	CASSPGNQGEKLFF	TGCGCCAGCAGCCCAGGGAATCAGGGAGAAAAACTGTTTTTT
13	TRBV9	TRBJ1-2	-	-	CASSPGQYYGYTF	TGTGCCAGCAGCCCCGGACAGTACTATGGCTACACCTTC
13	TRBV25-1	TRBJ1-5	-	TRBD1	CASSTGGGQPQHF	TGTGCCAGCAGCACAGGGGGTGGTCAGCCCCAGCATTTT
16	TRBV25-1	TRBJ2-6	-	-	CASSGYQQGIANVLTF	TGTGCCAGCAGTGGTTACCAACAGGGAATCGCCAACGTCCTGACTTTC
17	TRBV27	TRBJ2-7	-	TRBD1	CASSLWADRAFSYEQYF	TGTGCCAGCAGTTTATGGGCGGACAGGGCCTTCTCCTACGAGCAGTACTTC
16	TRBV7-3	TRBJ2-1	once	TRBD2	CASSSLGLAGGNEQFF	TGTGCCAGCAGCTCCCTTGGACTAGCGGGAGGAAATGAGCAGTTCTTC
14	TRBV30	TRBJ2-3	-	-	CAWTQRISTDTQYF	TGTGCCTGGACCCAGCGGATCTCCACAGATACGCAGTATTTT
16	TRBV5-4	TRBJ2-7	once	-	CASSPWGQGSDYEQYF	TGTGCCAGCTCACCCTGGGGGCAGGGGTCTGACTACGAGCAGTACTTC